This T cell receptor (beta chain) was recovered during a study of tissue T cells after allogeneic stem cell transplantation. Using immunoSEQ multiplex PCR, the repertoire was profiled, and TCRdb retains in-frame clones only, with some absent. Of fewer than 4,000 clones in the sample, approximately 79% were seen once. V was cut by 3 bases and J by 8 bases, with 7 bases left in between. In germline, CDR1 is DFQATT, CDR2 SNEGSKA (reference sequence). CDR3 length equals 10 residues. Enrolled prospectively were adult allogeneic hematopoietic cell transplant recipients whose graft-versus-host disease was steroid-refractory. Several lines of graft-versus-host disease therapy were given to all patients, all with gastrointestinal involvement. Autopsy tissues included GI tract, liver, skin and lymphoid organs.

The chain carries TRBV20-1 and TRBJ1-2; D is unclear. The sequencing used left colon tissue, collected at autopsy. This clonotype was obtained from a male patient at least 60 years old with steroid-refractory graft-versus-host disease after an allogeneic stem cell transplant. Certain T cells may be donor cells from the graft. The chain's CDR3 is CSASYLGYTF. The CDR3 DNA is TGCAGTGCTAGCTATTTAGGCTACACCTTC.